This T cell receptor beta chain stems from a study of control samples from healthy donors and cancer patients. The repertoire was sequenced with immunoSEQ multiplex PCR; TCRdb's copy has only in-frame clones and lacks some. Here the sample spans fewer than 130,000 clones, more than 75% being singletons. Germline-derived CDR1 and CDR2 are MNHNS and SASEGT. The CDR3 totals 18 residues. V dropped 2 bases and J dropped 4 bases, with 23 bases sitting between them. The chain employs TRBV6-1 and TRBJ1-2; TRBD1 is a possible D gene (5 bases). Sequenced: PBMCs. This TCR came from an older woman with lung cancer. CDR3 sequence reads: CASSESGVGRGKAYGYTF. The DNA for the CDR3 is TGTGCCAGCAGTGAATCCGGGGTGGGCCGGGGGAAGGCCTATGGCTACACCTTC.